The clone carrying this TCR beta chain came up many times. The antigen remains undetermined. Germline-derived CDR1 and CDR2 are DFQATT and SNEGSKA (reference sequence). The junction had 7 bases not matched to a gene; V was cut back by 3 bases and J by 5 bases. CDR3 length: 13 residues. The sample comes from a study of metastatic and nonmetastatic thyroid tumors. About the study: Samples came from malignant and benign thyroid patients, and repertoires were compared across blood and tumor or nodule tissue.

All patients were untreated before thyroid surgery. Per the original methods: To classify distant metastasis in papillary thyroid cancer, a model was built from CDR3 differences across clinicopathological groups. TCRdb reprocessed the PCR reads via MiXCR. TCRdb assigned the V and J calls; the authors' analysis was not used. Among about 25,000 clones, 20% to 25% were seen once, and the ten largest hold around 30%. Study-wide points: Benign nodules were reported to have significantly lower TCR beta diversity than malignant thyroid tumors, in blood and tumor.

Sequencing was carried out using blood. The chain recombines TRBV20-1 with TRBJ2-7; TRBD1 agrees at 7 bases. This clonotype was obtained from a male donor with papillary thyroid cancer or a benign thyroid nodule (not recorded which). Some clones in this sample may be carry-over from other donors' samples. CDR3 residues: CSARKGGADEQYF. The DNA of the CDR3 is TGCAGTGCTAGGAAAGGGGGCGCCGACGAGCAGTACTTC.